This T cell receptor beta chain is drawn from a study of blood T cell repertoires in COVID-19. Study details: The analysed material was cDNA or gDNA that came from T cells, B-cell-depleted T cells, or PBMCs.

Method: immunoSEQ multiplex PCR; TCRdb's copy keeps in-frame clones and lacks some. Counted here are fewer than 350,000 clones, 75% to 90% occurring once; the ten biggest clones make up 9.5%. This CDR3 has 16 amino acids. In germline, CDR1 is MNHNS, CDR2 SASEGT. V was pared by 4 bases and J by 4 bases, with 9 bases of the junction left unmatched. Everyone who took part was 18 to 89 years old, and they came from about 23 US areas. The study counted Cohort 3 donors as recovered given two negative PCRs, clearance, or symptom resolution. V is TRBV6-1 and J is TRBJ2-5; 10 bases map to TRBD2. Sequencing used PBMCs or T cells enriched from blood (not recorded which). This TCR derives from a woman between 40 and 50 years old who had recovered from COVID-19. The CDR3 here is CASSGSSGRGAETQYF. In DNA form, the CDR3 reads TGTGCCAGCAGTGGGTCGAGCGGGAGGGGGGCAGAGACCCAGTACTTC.